The clone carrying this TCR beta chain was found a few times. Its antigen is currently unknown. The CDR3 is 13 residues long. Trimming left V 5 bases short and J 5 bases short, with 12 bases between. A mixed TRB-A/B primer pool amplified rearranged TRB by multiplex touch-down PCR. MiXCR, run by TCRdb on the multiplex PCR reads, gives a single entry per CDR3 protein. The table has about 6,100 distinct CDR3 sequences, about 32% seen once. The data stem from a study of T cell repertoires in aging, cancer and after chemotherapy. For the study at large: Donor ages fell into six groups from 30 or younger up to 70 or older. Study results and caveats: These repertoire data do not allow conclusions about immunological memory after chemotherapy. Compared with age-matched healthy donors, untreated hematological or solid cancer patients showed higher blood TCR clonality. Healthy donors lost TCR diversity with age mainly through richness, cancer patients through richness and evenness.

TCR beta rearrangements were amplified from peripheral blood genomic DNA. V and J are TRBV12-3 or TRBV12-4 and TRBJ1-2; D is unresolved. The sample was blood. This sequence originates from a human donor with a blood cancer. CDR3 nucleotide sequence: TGTGCCAGCAGTACCCTAGAGGGATATGGCTACACCTTC. Protein: CASSTLEGYGYTF.